The rows below give T cell receptor beta chains drawn from one sample of a study of cytomegalovirus exposure and HLA in healthy donors. Libraries were prepared by immunoSEQ multiplex PCR; TCRdb keeps only in-frame clonotypes and omits some of them. In the table there are around 90,000 clones, 75% to 85% of which are singletons. The sequenced sample consisted of PBMCs. The receptors stem from a male donor in good health and CMV-seropositive. CDR3s include the opening cysteine and the closing phenylalanine or tryptophan. The D gene is left open where the match is weak. Not every row has a clone size; where given, it reads once, few, many or a size class.

D | J | size | V | CDR3 | DNA
TRBD1 | TRBJ2-2 | once | TRBV18 | CASSPGTGATGELFF | TGTGCCAGCTCACCAGGGACAGGGGCCACCGGGGAGCTGTTTTTT
. | TRBJ2-7 | . | TRBV6-1 | CASSRGGALSYEQYF | TGTGCCAGCAGTCGAGGGGGGGCCCTCTCCTACGAGCAGTACTTC
TRBD1 | TRBJ2-3 | . | TRBV4-3 | CASSHPRTGGTDTQYF | TGCGCCAGCAGCCACCCCCGGACAGGGGGCACAGATACGCAGTATTTT
. | TRBJ1-5 | . | TRBV10-3 | CAIRTGPNQPQHF | TGTGCCATCAGGACAGGACCCAATCAGCCCCAGCATTTT
. | TRBJ1-3 | . | TRBV6-5 | CASRPRRGNTIYF | TGTGCCAGCAGGCCCCGCAGAGGAAACACCATATATTTT
. | TRBJ1-6 | few | TRBV27 | CASKSSQQAPLHF | TGTGCCAGCAAAAGCAGCCAGCAGGCACCCCTCCACTTT
. | TRBJ2-1 | . | TRBV14 | CASSQASGGAYYNEQFF | TGTGCCAGCAGCCAAGCGTCCGGAGGGGCTTACTACAATGAGCAGTTCTTC
TRBD1 | TRBJ1-3 | . | TRBV2 | CASSRTGGLSTLLSGNTIYF | TGTGCCAGCAGTCGGACAGGGGGGCTATCTACCCTTCTCTCTGGAAACACCATATATTTT
. | TRBJ2-7 | . | TRBV10-3 | CAISGRAYEQYF | TGTGCCATCAGCGGCAGGGCTTACGAGCAGTACTTC
TRBD2 | TRBJ2-7 | . | TRBV5-1 | CASSQSAGGSYEQYF | TGCGCCAGCAGCCAGTCAGCGGGGGGTTCCTACGAGCAGTACTTC
. | TRBJ1-2 | . | TRBV11-2 | CASSFSFRPGGYTF | TGTGCCAGCAGCTTCAGTTTTCGGCCGGGAGGCTACACCTTC
. | TRBJ2-7 | . | TRBV7-9 | CSSSLGAAGPTYEQYF | TGTTCCAGCAGCTTAGGGGCAGCAGGGCCGACCTACGAGCAGTACTTC
TRBD2 | TRBJ2-5 | . | TRBV6-6 | CASTHGLAGGLETQYF | TGTGCCAGCACCCACGGACTAGCGGGGGGACTCGAGACCCAGTACTTC
TRBD1 | TRBJ1-2 | once | TRBV27 | CASSSRDRSYGYTF | TGTGCCAGCAGTTCCCGGGACAGAAGCTATGGCTACACCTTC
TRBD1 | TRBJ2-3 | once | TRBV7-7 | CASSFGTGAIGDTQYF | TGTGCTAGCAGCTTCGGGACAGGGGCGATTGGAGATACGCAGTATTTT
TRBD2 | TRBJ2-7 | . | TRBV5-1 | CASSASGGALSYEQYF | TGCGCCAGCAGCGCTAGCGGGGGGGCCCTCTCCTACGAGCAGTACTTC
TRBD1 | TRBJ2-7 | . | TRBV11-3 | CASSLGDRRSYEQYF | TGTGCCAGCAGCTTAGGGGACAGGCGCTCCTACGAGCAGTACTTC
. | TRBJ2-7 | . | TRBV6-5 | CASSYGQGRYEQYF | TGTGCCAGCAGTTACGGCCAGGGTCGCTACGAGCAGTACTTC
. | TRBJ1-5 | . | TRBV4-2 | CASSQDSGSARPQHF | TGTGCCAGCAGCCAAGATTCTGGCAGTGCCCGGCCCCAGCATTTT
TRBD1 | TRBJ1-6 | . | TRBV7-2 | CASSSSGTDNSPLHF | TGTGCCAGCAGCTCTTCCGGGACAGATAATTCACCCCTCCACTTT
TRBD2 | TRBJ2-3 | . | TRBV9 | CASSGGAGGNTDTQYF | TGTGCCAGCAGCGGCGGAGCGGGGGGAAACACAGATACGCAGTATTTT
. | TRBJ2-1 | . | TRBV30 | CAWSNSWAPSYNEQFF | TGTGCCTGGAGTAATTCGTGGGCACCCTCCTACAATGAGCAGTTCTTC
TRBD2 | TRBJ2-2 | . | TRBV29-1 | CSVVPGGLTGELFF | TGCAGCGTTGTCCCGGGGGGGTTAACCGGGGAGCTGTTTTTT
TRBD1 | TRBJ1-2 | . | TRBV7-6 | CASSSGQGSYGYTF | TGTGCCAGCAGCTCCGGACAGGGGAGCTATGGCTACACCTTC
. | TRBJ1-3 | . | TRBV5-4 | CASSLGRGTGNTIYF | TGTGCCAGCAGCCTGGGGCGGGGGACTGGAAACACCATATATTTT
TRBD2 | TRBJ2-2 | . | TRBV2 | CASRGSGDTGELFF | TGTGCCAGCAGGGGTAGCGGGGACACCGGGGAGCTGTTTTTT
TRBD1 | TRBJ1-2 | . | TRBV6-5 | CASSPDRGGNYGYTF | TGTGCCAGCAGCCCAGACAGGGGAGGTAACTATGGCTACACCTTC
TRBD1 | TRBJ1-1 | . | TRBV6-5 | CASSYSQTGGTEAFF | TGTGCCAGCAGTTACTCCCAGACAGGGGGCACTGAAGCTTTCTTT